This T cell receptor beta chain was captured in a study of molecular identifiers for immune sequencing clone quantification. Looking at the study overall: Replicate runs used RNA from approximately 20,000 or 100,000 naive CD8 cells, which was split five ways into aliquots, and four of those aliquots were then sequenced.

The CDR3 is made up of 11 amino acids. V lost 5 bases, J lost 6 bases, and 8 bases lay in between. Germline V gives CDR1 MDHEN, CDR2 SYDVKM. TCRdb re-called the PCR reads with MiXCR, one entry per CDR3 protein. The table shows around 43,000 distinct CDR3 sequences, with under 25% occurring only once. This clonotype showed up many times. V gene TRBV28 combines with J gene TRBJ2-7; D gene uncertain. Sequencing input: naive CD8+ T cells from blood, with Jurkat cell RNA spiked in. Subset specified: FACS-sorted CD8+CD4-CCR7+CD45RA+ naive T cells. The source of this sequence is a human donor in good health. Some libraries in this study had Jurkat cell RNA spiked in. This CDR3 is CASSPTSEQYF. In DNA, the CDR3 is TGTGCCAGCAGTCCCACGAGCGAGCAGTACTTC. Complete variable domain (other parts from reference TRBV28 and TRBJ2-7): DVKVTQSSRYLVKRTGEKVFLECVQDMDHENMFWYRQDPGLGLRLIYFSYDVKMKEKGDIPEGYSVSREKKERFSLILESASTNQTSMYLCASSPTSEQYFGPGTRLTVT.